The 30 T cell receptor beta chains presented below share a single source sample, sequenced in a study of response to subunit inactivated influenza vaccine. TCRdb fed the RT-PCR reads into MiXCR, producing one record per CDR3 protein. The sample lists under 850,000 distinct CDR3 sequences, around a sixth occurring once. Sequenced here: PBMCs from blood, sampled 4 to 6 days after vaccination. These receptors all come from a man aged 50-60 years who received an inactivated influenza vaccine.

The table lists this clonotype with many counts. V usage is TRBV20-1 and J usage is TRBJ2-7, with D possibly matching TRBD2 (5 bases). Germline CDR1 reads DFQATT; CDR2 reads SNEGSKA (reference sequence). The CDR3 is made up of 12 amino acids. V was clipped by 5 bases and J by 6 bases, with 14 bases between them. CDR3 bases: TGCAGTGCTCCCGCACTAGTCTCCGAGCAGTACTTC. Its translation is CSAPALVSEQYF.

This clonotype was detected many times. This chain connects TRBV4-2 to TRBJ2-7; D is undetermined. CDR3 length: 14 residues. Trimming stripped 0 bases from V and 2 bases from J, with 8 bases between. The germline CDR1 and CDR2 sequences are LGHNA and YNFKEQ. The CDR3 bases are TGTGCCAGCAGCCAAGATTTGCTTACCTACGAGCAGTACTTC. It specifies CASSQDLLTYEQYF.

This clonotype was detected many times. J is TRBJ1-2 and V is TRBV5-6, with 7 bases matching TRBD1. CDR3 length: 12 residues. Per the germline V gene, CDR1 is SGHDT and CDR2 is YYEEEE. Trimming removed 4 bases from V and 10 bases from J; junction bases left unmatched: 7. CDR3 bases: TGTGCCAGCAGCATTTGGGACAGCTACTACACCTTC. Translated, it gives CASSIWDSYYTF.

The CDR3: CASSFGLAETNTGELFF. As DNA, the CDR3 is TGCGCCAGCAGCTTCGGACTAGCGGAGACGAACACCGGGGAGCTGTTTTTT. The gene calls are TRBV5-1 and TRBJ2-2; TRBD2 agrees at 10 bases. The CDR3 spans 17 residues. V shed 2 bases, J shed 0 bases, and the junction held 4 bases outside the gene matches. The germline V gene has CDR1 SGHRS and CDR2 YFSETQ.

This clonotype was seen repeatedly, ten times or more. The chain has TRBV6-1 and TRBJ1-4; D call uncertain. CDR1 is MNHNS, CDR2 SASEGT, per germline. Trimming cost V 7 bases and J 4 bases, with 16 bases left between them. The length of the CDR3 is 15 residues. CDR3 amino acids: CASTRTLTGNEKLFF. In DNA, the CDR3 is TGTGCCAGCACCCGTACCCTGACTGGTAATGAAAAACTGTTTTTT.

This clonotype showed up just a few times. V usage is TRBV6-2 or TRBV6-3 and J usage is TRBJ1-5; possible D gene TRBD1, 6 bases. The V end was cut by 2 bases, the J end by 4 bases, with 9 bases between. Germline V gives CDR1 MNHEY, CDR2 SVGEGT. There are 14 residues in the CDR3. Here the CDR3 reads CASSYLDRNQPQHF. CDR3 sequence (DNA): TGTGCCAGCAGTTACCTGGACAGAAATCAGCCCCAGCATTTT.

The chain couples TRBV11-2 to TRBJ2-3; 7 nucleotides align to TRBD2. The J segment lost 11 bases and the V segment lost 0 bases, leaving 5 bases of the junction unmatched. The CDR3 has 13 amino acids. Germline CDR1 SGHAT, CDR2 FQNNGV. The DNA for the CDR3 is TGTGCCAGCAGCTTAGATATCGGGGGGAGGCAGTATTTT. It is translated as CASSLDIGGRQYF.

The CDR3 is CASSSLGQGHGYTF. Here the CDR3 DNA reads TGCGCCAGCAGCTCCCTGGGACAGGGGCATGGCTACACCTTC. V and J are TRBV5-1 and TRBJ1-2; 10 bases agree with TRBD1. The V segment lost 3 bases and the J segment 6 bases; nucleotides outside the gene matches: 5. There are 14 residues in the CDR3. CDR1 is SGHRS, CDR2 YFSETQ, per germline.

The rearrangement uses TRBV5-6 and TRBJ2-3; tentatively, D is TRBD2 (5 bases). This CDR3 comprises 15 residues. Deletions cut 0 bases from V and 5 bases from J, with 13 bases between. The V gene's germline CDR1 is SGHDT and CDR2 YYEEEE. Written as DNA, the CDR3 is TGTGCCAGCAGCTTGGGCAACCCAGAGGGAGATACGCAGTATTTT. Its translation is CASSLGNPEGDTQYF.

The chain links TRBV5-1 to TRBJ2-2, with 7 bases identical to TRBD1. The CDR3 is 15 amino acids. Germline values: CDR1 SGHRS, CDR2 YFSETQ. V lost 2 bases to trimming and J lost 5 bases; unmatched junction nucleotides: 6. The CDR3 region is CASSFRDSSTGELFF. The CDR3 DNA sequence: TGCGCCAGCAGCTTCCGGGACAGCTCGACCGGGGAGCTGTTTTTT.

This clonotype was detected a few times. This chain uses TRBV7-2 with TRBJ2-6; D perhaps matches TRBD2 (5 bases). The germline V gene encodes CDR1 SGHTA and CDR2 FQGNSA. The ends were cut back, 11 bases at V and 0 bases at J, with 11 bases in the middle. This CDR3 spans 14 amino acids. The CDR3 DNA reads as TGTGCCGGTTCGAGGGACTCTGGGGCCAACGTCCTGACTTTC. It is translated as CAGSRDSGANVLTF.

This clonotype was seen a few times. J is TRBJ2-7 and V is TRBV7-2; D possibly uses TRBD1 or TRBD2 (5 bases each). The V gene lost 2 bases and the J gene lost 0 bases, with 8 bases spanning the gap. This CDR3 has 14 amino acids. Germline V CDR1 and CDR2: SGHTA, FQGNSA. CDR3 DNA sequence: TGTGCCAGCAGCTTAAGGGACGCCTCCTACGAGCAGTACTTC. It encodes CASSLRDASYEQYF.

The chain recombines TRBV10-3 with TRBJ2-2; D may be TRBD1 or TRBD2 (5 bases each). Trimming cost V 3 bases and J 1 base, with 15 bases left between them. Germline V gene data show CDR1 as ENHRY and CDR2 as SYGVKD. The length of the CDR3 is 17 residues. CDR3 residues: CAISDITGTENTGELFF. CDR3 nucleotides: TGTGCCATCAGTGACATAACCGGGACGGAGAACACCGGGGAGCTGTTTTTT.

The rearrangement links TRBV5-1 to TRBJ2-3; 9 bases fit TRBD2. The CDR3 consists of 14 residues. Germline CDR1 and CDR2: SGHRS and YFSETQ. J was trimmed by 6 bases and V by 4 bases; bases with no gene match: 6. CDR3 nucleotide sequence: TGCGCCAGCAGCCCGGGACTAGCTTTGGATACGCAGTATTTT. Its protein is CASSPGLALDTQYF.

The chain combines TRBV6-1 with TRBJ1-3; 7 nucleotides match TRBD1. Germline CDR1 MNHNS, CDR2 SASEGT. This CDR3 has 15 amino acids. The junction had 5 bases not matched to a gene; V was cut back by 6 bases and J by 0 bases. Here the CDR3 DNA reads TGTGCCAGCAGGGGGACAGTTAGCTCTGGAAACACCATATATTTT. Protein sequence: CASRGTVSSGNTIYF.

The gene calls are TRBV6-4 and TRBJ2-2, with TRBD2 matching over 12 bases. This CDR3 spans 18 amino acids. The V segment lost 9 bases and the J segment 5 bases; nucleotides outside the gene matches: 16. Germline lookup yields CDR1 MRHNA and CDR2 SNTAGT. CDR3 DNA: TGTGCCAGGACTCGATCCCTAGCGGGAGGGCCACGAACCGGGGAGCTGTTTTTT. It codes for CARTRSLAGGPRTGELFF.

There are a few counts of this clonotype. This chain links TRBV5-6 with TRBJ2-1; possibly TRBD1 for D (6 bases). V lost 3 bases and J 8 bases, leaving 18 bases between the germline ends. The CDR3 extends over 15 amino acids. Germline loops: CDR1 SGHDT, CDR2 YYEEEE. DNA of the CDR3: TGTGCCAGCAGCTCAATCTGGGGGCCCGGGGATGAGCAGTTCTTC. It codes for CASSSIWGPGDEQFF.

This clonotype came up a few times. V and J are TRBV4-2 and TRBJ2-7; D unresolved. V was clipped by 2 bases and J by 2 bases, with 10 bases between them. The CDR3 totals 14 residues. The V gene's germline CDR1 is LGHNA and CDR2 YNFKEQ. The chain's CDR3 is CASSQPAMPYEQYF. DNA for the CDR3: TGTGCCAGCAGCCAACCAGCTATGCCCTACGAGCAGTACTTC.

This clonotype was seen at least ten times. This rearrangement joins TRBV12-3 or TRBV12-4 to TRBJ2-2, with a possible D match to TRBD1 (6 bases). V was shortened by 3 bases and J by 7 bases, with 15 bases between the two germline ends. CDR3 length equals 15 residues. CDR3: CASSFHQQGVGELFF. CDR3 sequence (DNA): TGTGCCAGCAGTTTCCATCAACAGGGTGTCGGGGAGCTGTTTTTT.

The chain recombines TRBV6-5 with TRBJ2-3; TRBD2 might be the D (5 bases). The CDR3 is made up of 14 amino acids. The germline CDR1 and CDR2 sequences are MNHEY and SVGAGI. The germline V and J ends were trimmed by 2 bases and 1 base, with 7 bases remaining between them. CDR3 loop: CASSYPGGTDTQYF. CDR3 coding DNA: TGTGCCAGCAGTTACCCCGGGGGCACAGATACGCAGTATTTT.

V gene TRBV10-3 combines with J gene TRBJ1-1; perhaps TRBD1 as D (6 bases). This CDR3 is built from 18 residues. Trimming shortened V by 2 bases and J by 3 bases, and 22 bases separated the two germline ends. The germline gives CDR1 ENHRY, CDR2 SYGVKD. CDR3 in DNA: TGTGCCATCAGTGAGCCCTCATTGGCAGGGGAGAAGGACACTGAAGCTTTCTTT. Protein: CAISEPSLAGEKDTEAFF.

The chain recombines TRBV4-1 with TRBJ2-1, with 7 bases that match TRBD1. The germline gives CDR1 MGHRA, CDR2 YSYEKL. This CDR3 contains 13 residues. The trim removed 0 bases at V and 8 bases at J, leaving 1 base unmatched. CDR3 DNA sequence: TGCGCCAGCAGCCAAGAAACAGGGGATGAGCAGTTCTTC. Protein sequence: CASSQETGDEQFF.

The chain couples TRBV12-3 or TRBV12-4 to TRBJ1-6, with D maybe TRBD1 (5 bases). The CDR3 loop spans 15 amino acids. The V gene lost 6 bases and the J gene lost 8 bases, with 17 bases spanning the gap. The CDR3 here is CASSPFRRGDSPLHF. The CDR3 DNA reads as TGTGCCAGCAGCCCATTCAGACGGGGGGATTCACCCCTCCACTTT.

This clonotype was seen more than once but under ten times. CDR3 in amino acids: CASSQDWQGYNEQYF. The CDR3 DNA reads TGTGCCAGCAGCCAAGATTGGCAGGGGTATAACGAGCAGTACTTC. The chain has TRBV3-1 and TRBJ2-7; D perhaps matches TRBD1 (6 bases). CDR3 size: 15 residues. The V end lost 0 bases, the J end lost 5 bases, and 14 bases lay between the germline ends. CDR1 and CDR2 (germline): LGHDT, YNNKEL (reference sequence).

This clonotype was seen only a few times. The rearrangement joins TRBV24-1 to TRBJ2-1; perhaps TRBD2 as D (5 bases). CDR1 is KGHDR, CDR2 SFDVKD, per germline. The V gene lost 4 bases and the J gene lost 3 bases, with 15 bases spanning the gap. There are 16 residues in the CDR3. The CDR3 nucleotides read TGTGCCACCAGTGAGCCCGGAGGTCCCCTCTACAATGAGCAGTTCTTC. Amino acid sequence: CATSEPGGPLYNEQFF.

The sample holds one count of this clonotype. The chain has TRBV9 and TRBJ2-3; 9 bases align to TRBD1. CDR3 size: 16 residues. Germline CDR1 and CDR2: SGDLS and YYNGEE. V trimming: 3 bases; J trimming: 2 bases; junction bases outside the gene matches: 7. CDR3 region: CASSGGGQGFTDTQYF. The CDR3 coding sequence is TGTGCCAGCAGCGGGGGTGGACAGGGGTTCACAGATACGCAGTATTTT.

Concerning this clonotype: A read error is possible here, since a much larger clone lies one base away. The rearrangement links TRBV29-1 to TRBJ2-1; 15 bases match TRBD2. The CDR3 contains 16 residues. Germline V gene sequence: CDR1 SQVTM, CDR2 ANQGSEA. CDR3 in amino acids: CSVPWTSGREYNVQFF. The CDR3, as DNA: TGCAGCGTACCTTGGACTAGCGGGAGGGAATACAATGTGCAGTTCTTC.

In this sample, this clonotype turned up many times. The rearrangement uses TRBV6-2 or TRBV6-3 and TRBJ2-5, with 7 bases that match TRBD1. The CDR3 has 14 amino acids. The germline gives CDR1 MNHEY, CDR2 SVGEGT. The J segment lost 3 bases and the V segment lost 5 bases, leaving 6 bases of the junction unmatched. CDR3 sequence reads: CASSPPGTEETQYF. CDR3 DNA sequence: TGTGCCAGCAGTCCACCGGGGACAGAAGAGACCCAGTACTTC.

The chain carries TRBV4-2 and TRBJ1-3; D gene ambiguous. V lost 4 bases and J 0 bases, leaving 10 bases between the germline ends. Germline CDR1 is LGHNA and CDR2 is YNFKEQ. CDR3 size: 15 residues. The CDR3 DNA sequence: TGTGCCAGCAGCCCCGTTCAGAGCTCTGGAAACACCATATATTTT. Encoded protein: CASSPVQSSGNTIYF.

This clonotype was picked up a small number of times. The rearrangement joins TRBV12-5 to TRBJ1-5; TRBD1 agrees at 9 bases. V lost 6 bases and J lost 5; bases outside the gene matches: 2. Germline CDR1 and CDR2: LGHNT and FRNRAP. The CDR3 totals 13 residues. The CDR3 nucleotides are TGTGCTAGTGGGAGGACAGGGGATCAGCCCCAGCATTTT. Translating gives CASGRTGDQPQHF.